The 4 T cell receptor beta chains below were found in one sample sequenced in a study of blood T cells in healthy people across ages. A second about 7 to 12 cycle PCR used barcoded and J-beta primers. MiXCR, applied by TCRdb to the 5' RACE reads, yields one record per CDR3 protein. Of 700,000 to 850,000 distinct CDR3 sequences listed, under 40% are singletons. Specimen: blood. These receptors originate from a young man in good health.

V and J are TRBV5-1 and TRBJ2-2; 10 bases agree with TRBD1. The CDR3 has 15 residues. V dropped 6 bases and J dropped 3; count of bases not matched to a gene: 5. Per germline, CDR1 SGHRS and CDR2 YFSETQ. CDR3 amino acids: CASNVDRGDTGELFF. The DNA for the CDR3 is TGCGCCAGCAACGTGGACAGGGGGGACACCGGGGAGCTGTTTTTT. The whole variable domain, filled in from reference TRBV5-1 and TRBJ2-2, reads KAGVTQTPRYLIKTRGQQVTLSCSPISGHRSVSWYQQTPGQGLQFLFEYFSETQRNKGNFPGRFSGRQFSNSRSEMNVSTLELGDSALYLCASNVDRGDTGELFFGEGSRLTVL.

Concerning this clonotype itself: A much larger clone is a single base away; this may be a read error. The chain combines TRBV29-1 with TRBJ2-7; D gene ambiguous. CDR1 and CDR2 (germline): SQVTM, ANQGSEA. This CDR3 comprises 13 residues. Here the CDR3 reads CSVEFDTPYGQYF. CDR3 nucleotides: TGCAGCGTTGAATTCGACACCCCCTACGGGCAGTACTTC.

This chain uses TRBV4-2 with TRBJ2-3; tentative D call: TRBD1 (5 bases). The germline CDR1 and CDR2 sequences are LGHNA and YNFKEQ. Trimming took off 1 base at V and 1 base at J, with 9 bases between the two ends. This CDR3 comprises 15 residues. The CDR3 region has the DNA TGTGCCAGCAGCCAAGGAGACAGACGCACAGATACGCAGTATTTT. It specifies CASSQGDRRTDTQYF.

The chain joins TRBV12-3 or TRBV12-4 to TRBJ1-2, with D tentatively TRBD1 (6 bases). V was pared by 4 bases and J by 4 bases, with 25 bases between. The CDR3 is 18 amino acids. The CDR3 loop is CASSSSGTIFLPPYGYTF. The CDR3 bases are TGTGCCAGCAGTTCGAGTGGGACAATTTTTCTTCCCCCCTATGGCTACACCTTC.